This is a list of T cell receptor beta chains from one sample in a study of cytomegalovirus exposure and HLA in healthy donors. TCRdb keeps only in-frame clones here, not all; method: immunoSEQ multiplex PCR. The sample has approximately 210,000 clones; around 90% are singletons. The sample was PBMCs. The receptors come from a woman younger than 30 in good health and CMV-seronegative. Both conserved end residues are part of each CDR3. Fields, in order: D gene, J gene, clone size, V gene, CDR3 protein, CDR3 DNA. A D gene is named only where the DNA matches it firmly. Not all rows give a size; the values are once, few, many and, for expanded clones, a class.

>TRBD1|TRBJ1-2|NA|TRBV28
CASGTGWGYGYTF
TGTGCCAGCGGGACAGGGTGGGGGTATGGCTACACCTTC
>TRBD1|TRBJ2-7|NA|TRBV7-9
CASSLGGQGVREQYF
TGTGCCAGCAGCTTAGGAGGACAGGGGGTGAGGGAGCAGTACTTC
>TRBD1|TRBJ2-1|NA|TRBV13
CASSSSGGAAIYNEQFF
TGTGCCAGCAGCTCCTCAGGGGGAGCGGCTATCTACAATGAGCAGTTCTTC
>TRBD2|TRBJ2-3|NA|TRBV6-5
CASRSLAGETDTQYF
TGTGCCAGCAGATCCCTAGCGGGCGAAACAGATACGCAGTATTTT
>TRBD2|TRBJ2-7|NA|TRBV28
CASSSSPLAGGPRYEQYF
TGTGCCAGCAGTTCCTCCCCCTTAGCGGGAGGGCCTAGGTACGAGCAGTACTTC
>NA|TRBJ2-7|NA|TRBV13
CASSPRAIAEGDYEQYF
TGTGCCAGCAGCCCTCGGGCGATAGCGGAGGGAGACTACGAGCAGTACTTC
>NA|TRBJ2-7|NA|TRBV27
CASSLSKFESPYEQYF
TGTGCCAGCAGTTTATCCAAATTTGAGTCTCCCTACGAGCAGTACTTC
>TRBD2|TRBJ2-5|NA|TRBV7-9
CASSLTSGRALETQYF
TGTGCCAGCAGCTTAACTAGCGGGAGGGCCCTCGAGACCCAGTACTTC
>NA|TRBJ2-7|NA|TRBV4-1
CASSQELLSYEQYF
TGCGCCAGCAGCCAAGAACTACTAAGCTACGAGCAGTACTTC
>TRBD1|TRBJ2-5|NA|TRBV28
CASSLRDRGQETQYF
TGTGCCAGCAGTTTAAGGGACAGGGGCCAAGAGACCCAGTACTTC
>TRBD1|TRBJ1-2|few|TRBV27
CASSLMTGEGYTF
TGTGCCAGCAGTTTAATGACAGGGGAGGGCTACACCTTC
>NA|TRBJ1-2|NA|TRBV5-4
CASSSGYKIEYGYTF
TGTGCCAGCAGCTCGGGGTACAAGATAGAATATGGCTACACCTTC
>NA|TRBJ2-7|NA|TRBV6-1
CASSEGPDTSEQYF
TGTGCCAGCAGTGAGGGTCCGGACACCAGCGAGCAGTACTTC
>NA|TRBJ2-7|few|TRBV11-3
CASSLEAGSSYEQYF
TGTGCCAGCAGCTTAGAGGCGGGTTCTTCCTACGAGCAGTACTTC
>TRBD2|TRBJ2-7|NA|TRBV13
CASRVLAGVSSYEQYF
TGTGCCAGCAGAGTACTAGCGGGAGTAAGCTCCTACGAGCAGTACTTC
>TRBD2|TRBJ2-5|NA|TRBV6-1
CASRVLAGGETQYF
TGTGCCAGCAGGGTACTAGCGGGAGGAGAGACCCAGTACTTC
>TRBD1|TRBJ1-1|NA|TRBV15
CATSRDGTVNTEAFF
TGTGCCACCAGCAGAGACGGGACAGTTAACACTGAAGCTTTCTTT
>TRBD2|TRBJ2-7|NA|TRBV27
CASRLAGAYEQYF
TGTGCCAGCAGACTAGCGGGGGCCTACGAGCAGTACTTC
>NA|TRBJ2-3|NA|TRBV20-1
CSATLSDTQYF
TGCAGTGCTACTTTATCAGATACGCAGTATTTT
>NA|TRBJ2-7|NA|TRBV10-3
CATGWADSYEQYF
TGTGCCACGGGATGGGCCGACTCCTACGAGCAGTACTTC
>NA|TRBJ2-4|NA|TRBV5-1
CASRGGNIQYF
TGCGCCAGCAGGGGGGGAAACATTCAGTACTTC
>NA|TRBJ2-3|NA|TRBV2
CASSDPDKTSTDTQYF
TGTGCCAGCAGTGACCCCGATAAGACTAGCACAGATACGCAGTATTTT
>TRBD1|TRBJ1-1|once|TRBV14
CASSPFDRDSGTEAFF
TGTGCCAGCAGCCCTTTCGACAGGGATTCGGGCACTGAAGCTTTCTTT
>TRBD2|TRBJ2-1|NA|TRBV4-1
CASSQSLAGGNGEQFF
TGCGCCAGCAGCCAGTCGCTAGCGGGAGGTAATGGTGAGCAGTTCTTC
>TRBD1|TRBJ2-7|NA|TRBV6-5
CASSYSGDSSYEQYF
TGTGCCAGCAGTTACTCGGGGGACAGCTCCTACGAGCAGTACTTC
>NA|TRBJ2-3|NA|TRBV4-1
CASSQDFAGSTDTQYF
TGCGCCAGCAGCCAAGATTTTGCAGGGAGCACAGATACGCAGTATTTT
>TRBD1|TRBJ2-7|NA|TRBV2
CASSIQGARYEQYF
TGTGCCAGCAGTATACAGGGGGCGCGCTACGAGCAGTACTTC
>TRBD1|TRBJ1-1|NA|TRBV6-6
CASRYRGMNTEAFF
TGTGCCAGCAGGTACAGGGGCATGAACACTGAAGCTTTCTTT
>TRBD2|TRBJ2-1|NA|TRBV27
CASSFSGTSGPYNEQFF
TGTGCCAGCAGTTTTTCCGGGACTAGCGGGCCCTACAATGAGCAGTTCTTC
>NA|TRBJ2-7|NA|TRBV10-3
CAIRLRVDSYEQYF
TGTGCCATCAGACTCCGGGTCGACTCCTACGAGCAGTACTTC
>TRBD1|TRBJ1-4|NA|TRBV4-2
CASSQKKRTGVNEKLFF
TGTGCCAGCAGCCAAAAAAAGAGGACAGGAGTTAATGAAAAACTGTTTTTT
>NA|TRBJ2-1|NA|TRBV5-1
CASSSSRGFGTYNEQFF
TGCGCCAGCAGCTCCTCGAGAGGGTTTGGAACTTACAATGAGCAGTTCTTC
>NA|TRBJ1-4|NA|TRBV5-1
CASSFAGPYEKLFF
TGCGCCAGCAGCTTCGCGGGGCCGTATGAAAAACTGTTTTTT
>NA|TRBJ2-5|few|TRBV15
CATSRGQQETQYF
TGTGCCACCAGCAGAGGACAGCAAGAGACCCAGTACTTC
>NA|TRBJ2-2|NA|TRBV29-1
CSASRRGSTGELFF
TGCAGCGCCTCACGGCGGGGCTCCACCGGGGAGCTGTTTTTT
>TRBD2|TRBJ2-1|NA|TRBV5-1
CASSLGQLAGVVGNEQFF
TGCGCCAGCAGCTTGGGGCAGCTAGCGGGAGTTGTGGGCAATGAGCAGTTCTTC
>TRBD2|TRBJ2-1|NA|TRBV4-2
CASSQDLAGSYNEQFF
TGTGCCAGCAGCCAAGATCTAGCGGGGTCCTACAATGAGCAGTTCTTC